This T cell receptor (beta chain) emerged from a study of T cell responses to AZD1222 COVID-19 vaccine. Study results and limitations: Most donors were white British, females outnumbered males, and clonal diversity was possibly underestimated. Recipients of AZD1222 seropositive at baseline numbered only five or six.

TCRdb keeps only in-frame clones here, not all; method: immunoSEQ multiplex PCR. Counted here are approximately 150,000 clones, approximately 90% occurring once; the ten biggest clones make up around 4.5%. Per germline, CDR1 SGDLS and CDR2 YYNGEE. Trimming stripped 0 bases from V and 7 bases from J, with 10 bases between. The length of the CDR3 is 13 residues. As concerns this clone: Its antigen is unknown.

Source: peripheral blood, taken on day 0 of MenACWY control vaccination. The V and J genes are TRBV9 and TRBJ1-2; no reliable D call. This TCR came from an adult in good health. CDR3 sequence (DNA): TGTGCCAGCAGCGTAGAAGAGGGCCGTGGCTACACCTTC. Its protein product is CASSVEEGRGYTF.